The 19 T cell receptor beta chains below come from one sample, sequenced in a study of PD-L1 blockade in urothelial cancer. Profiled with immunoSEQ multiplex PCR; TCRdb holds only in-frame clones, not every one. Among approximately 100,000 clones listed, 89% were seen once. Time point meaning: pretreatment peripheral blood. Material: PBMCs, obtained around atezolizumab (anti-PD-L1) treatment. The receptor source for this set is a woman at least 80 years old with urothelial cancer.

The rearrangement joins TRBV5-1 to TRBJ2-1; 9 bases match TRBD2. The junction had 14 bases not matched to a gene; V was cut back by 2 bases and J by 8 bases. The CDR3 contains 17 residues. Germline V gene data show CDR1 as SGHRS and CDR2 as YFSETQ. CDR3 residues: CASSFLAAGGVSDEQFF. The CDR3 DNA sequence: TGCGCCAGCAGCTTCCTGGCGGCGGGGGGGGTTAGCGATGAGCAGTTCTTC.

The chain couples TRBV6-5 to TRBJ2-7; 9 bases agree with TRBD1. The V and J ends lost 0 bases and 1 base, in that order; junction bases with no gene match: 1. CDR3 size: 15 residues. Germline CDR1 and CDR2: MNHEY and SVGAGI. For the CDR3, the DNA is TGTGCCAGCAGTTACTCGGGACAGGGATCCTACGAGCAGTACTTC. This codes for CASSYSGQGSYEQYF.

A single count supports this clone. This chain joins TRBV27 and TRBJ1-2, with 9 bases fitting TRBD1. Germline CDR1 is MNHEY and CDR2 is SMNVEV (reference sequence). The V segment lost 2 bases and the J segment 3 bases; nucleotides outside the gene matches: 4. The CDR3 runs to 15 residues. The CDR3 loop is CASSLTGQGHYGYTF. The CDR3 DNA is TGTGCCAGCAGTTTAACGGGACAGGGACACTATGGCTACACCTTC.

The chain has TRBV25-1 and TRBJ2-2; maybe TRBD1 (5 bases). Between the trimmed V and J ends, which lost 4 bases and 3 bases, there was a span of 12 bases. The CDR3 has 15 amino acids. Germline V CDR1 and CDR2: MGHDK, SYGVNS. CDR3 loop: CASSVAGWDTGELFF. The DNA for the CDR3 is TGTGCCAGCAGTGTGGCAGGGTGGGACACCGGGGAGCTGTTTTTT. The full variable domain, its missing parts supplied by reference TRBV25-1 and TRBJ2-2, is EADIYQTPRYLVIGTGKKITLECSQTMGHDKMYWYQQDPGMELHLIHYSYGVNSTEKGDLSSESTVSRIRTEHFPLTLESARPSHTSQYLCASSVAGWDTGELFFGEGSRLTVL.

This clone was detected only a few times. The rearrangement joins TRBV12-5 to TRBJ2-1, with D possibly being TRBD2 (5 bases). The V end was cut by 7 bases, the J end by 5 bases, with 15 bases between. The CDR3 totals 14 residues. CDR1 is LGHNT and CDR2 is FRNRAP in the germline V gene. The CDR3 DNA sequence: TGTGCTAGTGCCTCGGACGGGATGAACAATGAGCAGTTCTTC. It encodes CASASDGMNNEQFF.

The chain links TRBV9 to TRBJ2-1; TRBD1 matches at 10 bases. With V trimmed by 2 bases and J by 1 base, 3 bases remained unmatched. Germline lookup yields CDR1 SGDLS and CDR2 YYNGEE. The CDR3 runs to 16 residues. The CDR3 spells CASSVRTGGSYNEQFF. CDR3 nucleotide sequence: TGTGCCAGCAGCGTGAGGACAGGGGGATCCTACAATGAGCAGTTCTTC.

This rearrangement joins TRBV5-1 to TRBJ2-2; 11 bases match TRBD2. This CDR3 contains 18 residues. Trimming cost V 4 bases and J 4 bases; bases outside gene matches: 12. In germline, CDR1 is SGHRS, CDR2 YFSETQ. The CDR3 DNA follows: TGCGCCAGCAGCCTTCCGGGACTAGCGGACCCCTCCACCGGGGAGCTGTTTTTT. Amino acid sequence: CASSLPGLADPSTGELFF.

The chain recombines TRBV9 with TRBJ1-3; D is possibly TRBD1 (5 bases). From germline, CDR1 is SGDLS and CDR2 YYNGEE. This CDR3 comprises 13 residues. The V gene lost 5 bases and the J gene lost 1 base, with 7 bases spanning the gap. The CDR3 region is CASSAGSGNTIYF. Written as DNA, the CDR3 is TGTGCCAGCAGTGCAGGGTCTGGAAACACCATATATTTT. Supplemented by reference TRBV9 and TRBJ1-3, the full variable domain reads DSGVTQTPKHLITATGQRVTLRCSPRSGDLSVYWYQQSLDQGLQFLIQYYNGEERAKGNILERFSAQQFPDLHSELNLSSLELGDSALYFCASSAGSGNTIYFGEGSWLTVV.

The chain links TRBV5-1 to TRBJ1-1, with D possibly being TRBD1 (6 bases). The CDR3 is 14 amino acids. The germline V gene has CDR1 SGHRS and CDR2 YFSETQ. V gave up 5 bases and J gave up 5 bases, with 16 bases separating them. Here the CDR3 reads CASRAGTRGTEAFF. For the CDR3, the DNA is TGCGCCAGCAGGGCCGGGACAAGGGGTACTGAAGCTTTCTTT.

This chain joins TRBV9 and TRBJ2-1; D perhaps matches TRBD1 (5 bases). V shed 4 bases and J shed 9 bases, with 17 bases lying between them. Per germline, CDR1 SGDLS and CDR2 YYNGEE. The CDR3 totals 14 residues. CDR3 residues: CASSIRERQTEQFF. The CDR3 DNA follows: TGTGCCAGCAGCATAAGAGAGCGACAGACTGAGCAGTTCTTC. The variable domain in full, completed from reference TRBV9 and TRBJ2-1, reads DSGVTQTPKHLITATGQRVTLRCSPRSGDLSVYWYQQSLDQGLQFLIQYYNGEERAKGNILERFSAQQFPDLHSELNLSSLELGDSALYFCASSIRERQTEQFFGPGTRLTVL.

The CDR3 coding sequence is TGTGCCAGCTCACAGGGACAGGTTAATCAGCCCCAGCATTTT. Its translation is CASSQGQVNQPQHF. This chain joins TRBV18 and TRBJ1-5; 8 nucleotides agree with TRBD1. V was clipped by 4 bases and J by 4 bases; unmatched bases: 3. The V gene's germline CDR1 is KGHSH and CDR2 LQKENI. This CDR3 spans 14 amino acids.

This chain joins TRBV27 and TRBJ2-7; 7 nucleotides line up with TRBD1. CDR1 is MNHEY, CDR2 SMNVEV, per germline (reference sequence). V gave up 5 bases and J gave up 0 bases; unmatched junction bases: 4. This CDR3 is built from 14 residues. The CDR3 DNA reads TGTGCCAGCAGTGTTCGGGACAGCTCCTACGAGCAGTACTTC. Translating it yields CASSVRDSSYEQYF.

This chain links TRBV28 with TRBJ1-2, with 7 bases that match TRBD1. Germline V gives CDR1 MDHEN, CDR2 SYDVKM. CDR3 length: 13 residues. After removal of 4 bases from V and 4 bases from J, the junction contained 3 bases not matched to a gene. CDR3 residues: CASSYRGGYGYTF. CDR3 in DNA: TGTGCCAGCAGTTACAGGGGTGGCTATGGCTACACCTTC.

This chain uses TRBV28 with TRBJ1-1; TRBD1 is a possible D gene (5 bases). Looked up from germline, CDR1 is MDHEN and CDR2 is SYDVKM. Trimming removed 4 bases at V and 8 bases at J, with 14 bases between. The CDR3 extends over 13 amino acids. CDR3 bases: TGTGCCAGCAGTTCCCCCGGGAGGGGCGAAGCTTTCTTT. Translation: CASSSPGRGEAFF.

This rearrangement joins TRBV27 to TRBJ1-1; possible D gene TRBD1, 5 bases. Germline values: CDR1 MNHEY, CDR2 SMNVEV (reference sequence). The CDR3 spans 16 residues. V was clipped by 4 bases and J by 1 base, with 16 bases between them. The CDR3, as DNA: TGTGCCAGCAGTTCTCAGGGACTCGGGCCGAACACTGAAGCTTTCTTT. Protein sequence: CASSSQGLGPNTEAFF.

V is TRBV5-1 and J is TRBJ2-1; a weak D match, TRBD2 (6 bases). The germline V gene has CDR1 SGHRS and CDR2 YFSETQ. The CDR3 is 16 residues long. V gave up 6 bases and J gave up 2 bases, with 18 bases separating them. The CDR3: CASTASGTGAYNEQFF. CDR3 DNA sequence: TGCGCCAGCACCGCGTCCGGGACTGGGGCCTACAATGAGCAGTTCTTC.

In its sample, this clone was seen once. The CDR3 DNA follows: TGTGCCAGCAGTTACGGGGAGAGCTATGGCTACACCTTC. It yields the protein CASSYGESYGYTF. The chain links TRBV6-5 to TRBJ1-2; no clear D gene. The CDR3 length is 13 residues. The germline gives CDR1 MNHEY, CDR2 SVGAGI. V was clipped by 2 bases and J by 4 bases, with 8 bases between them.

CDR3 DNA sequence: TGTGCCAGCAGTTGGTCCCCGTCCCCGGGGTCAAAAGCCTACGAGCAGTACTTC. Translated, it gives CASSWSPSPGSKAYEQYF. The rearrangement links TRBV2 to TRBJ2-7, with D possibly matching TRBD2 (5 bases). The germline gives CDR1 SNHLY, CDR2 FYNNEI. CDR3 size: 18 residues. Trimming shortened V by 5 bases and J by 2 bases, and 25 bases separated the two germline ends.

This chain connects TRBV7-9 to TRBJ2-7; TRBD1 matches at 9 bases. V was pared by 4 bases and J by 6 bases, with 7 bases of the junction left unmatched. CDR1 and CDR2 (germline): SEHNR, FQNEAQ (reference sequence). CDR3 length: 14 amino acids. For the CDR3, the DNA is TGTGCCAGCAGCTCCGACAGGGGGGGATTCGAGCAGTACTTC. It specifies CASSSDRGGFEQYF.